A single sample gave rise to the 20 T cell receptor beta chains below, sequenced in a study of graft-versus-host responses after intestinal transplantation. The method was immunoSEQ multiplex PCR; TCRdb's version includes in-frame clones alone and lacks a portion of them. The sample consists of more than 100,000 clones, 85% to 95% of them appearing once. The antigens for these receptors are not known. The sample in question was unstimulated CD4+ T cells sorted from spleen or lymph node cells, obtained before intestinal transplant. The receptors come from a human donor who received an intestinal transplant.

The chain couples TRBV6-1 to TRBJ2-5; TRBD2 aligns across 7 bases. Trimming removed 0 bases from V and 5 bases from J; junction bases left unmatched: 9. CDR1 and CDR2 (germline): MNHNS, SASEGT. This CDR3 spans 16 amino acids. CDR3 DNA sequence: TGTGCCAGCAGTGAAGCCTATATGGCGGGAGCGGAGACCCAGTACTTC. Its translation: CASSEAYMAGAETQYF.

The CDR3 DNA is TGCGCCAGCAGTGAGGGACAGAGCTACGAGCAGTACTTC. It codes for CASSEGQSYEQYF. This chain uses TRBV10-1 with TRBJ2-7, with D perhaps TRBD1 (6 bases). The V and J ends lost 2 bases and 3 bases respectively, with 8 bases between them. The germline CDR1 and CDR2 sequences are WNHNN and SYGVQD (reference sequence). CDR3 length: 13 amino acids.

The V call is TRBV2, the J call TRBJ2-3; 11 nucleotides agree with TRBD2. This CDR3 region has 15 residues. CDR1 is SNHLY and CDR2 is FYNNEI in the germline V gene. Losses at the gene ends were 7 bases for V and 5 bases for J; bases not matched to a gene: 8. In DNA, the CDR3 is TGTGCCAGCACGAGTAGCGGGAGGGCCATAGATACGCAGTATTTT. It codes for CASTSSGRAIDTQYF.

The chain joins TRBV11-2 to TRBJ1-4; D ambiguous. V shed 1 base and J shed 4 bases, with 10 bases lying between them. Germline assignment: CDR1 SGHAT and CDR2 FQNNGV. The CDR3 covers 15 residues. CDR3 region: CASSLGGWDNEKLFF. Here the CDR3 DNA reads TGTGCCAGCAGCTTAGGGGGATGGGATAATGAAAAACTGTTTTTT.

This clone was seen once. The chain uses TRBV11-2 and TRBJ1-1; 8 nucleotides line up with TRBD1. J gave up 3 bases and V 3 bases, and 3 bases lay outside the gene matches. This CDR3 is built from 14 residues. Germline-derived CDR1 and CDR2 are SGHAT and FQNNGV. This CDR3 reads CASSFLDRDTEAFF. In nucleotides, the CDR3 is TGTGCCAGCAGCTTCCTGGACAGGGACACTGAAGCTTTCTTT.

J is TRBJ2-2 and V is TRBV7-8, with TRBD1 matching 10 bases. The CDR3 covers 14 residues. Germline assignment: CDR1 SGHVS and CDR2 FQNEAQ. Unmatched junction bases numbered 4, after V lost 5 bases and J lost 7 bases. The DNA of the CDR3 is TGTGCCAGCAGCCCGCGGGACAGGGGCGGGGAGCTGTTTTTT. It encodes CASSPRDRGGELFF.

The J gene is TRBJ2-1, the V gene TRBV10-1, with 12 bases lining up with TRBD2. This CDR3 contains 16 residues. Looked up from germline, CDR1 is WNHNN and CDR2 is SYGVQD (reference sequence). The V gene end was trimmed by 5 bases and the J gene end by 4 bases; junction bases not matched to a gene: 6. The CDR3 loop is CASSSLGTSGYNEQFF. CDR3 sequence (DNA): TGCGCCAGCAGTAGCCTCGGGACTAGCGGGTACAATGAGCAGTTCTTC.

The chain carries TRBV28 and TRBJ1-4; unclear D gene. Trimming took off 3 bases at V and 8 bases at J, with 10 bases between the two ends. Germline V lookup: CDR1 MDHEN, CDR2 SYDVKM. The length of the CDR3 is 13 residues. In DNA form, the CDR3 reads TGTGCCAGCAGTTTGGGCCAGACGGAAAAACTGTTTTTT. Translation gives CASSLGQTEKLFF.

This chain connects TRBV28 to TRBJ2-3; D is perhaps TRBD1 or TRBD2 (5 bases each). The CDR3 covers 16 residues. Trimming stripped 6 bases from V and 2 bases from J, with 18 bases between. CDR1 is MDHEN, CDR2 SYDVKM, per germline. The CDR3 region is CASRIGTRIFTDTQYF. For the CDR3, the DNA is TGTGCCAGCAGAATAGGGACGAGAATTTTCACAGATACGCAGTATTTT.

The V gene is TRBV9, the J gene TRBJ2-7; D is possibly TRBD2 (5 bases). The germline V gene encodes CDR1 SGDLS and CDR2 YYNGEE. The ends were cut back, 4 bases at V and 5 bases at J, with 16 bases in the middle. This CDR3 has 14 amino acids. The CDR3 here is CASSPRVSVDEQYF. The CDR3 coding sequence is TGTGCCAGCAGCCCGCGGGTCTCGGTGGACGAGCAGTACTTC.

Comments on this clone: The germline gene is not matched at one end of the junction; a read error may be the cause. The chain recombines TRBV30 with TRBJ2-4; 10 bases agree with TRBD1. From germline, CDR1 is GTSNPN and CDR2 SVGIG (reference sequence). CDR3 length equals 11 residues. The DNA for the CDR3 is TGTGCCTGGAGGTCCGGGACAGGGGTTTGCTTC. Amino acids: CAWRSGTGVCF.

This chain links TRBV5-1 with TRBJ1-2; D gene uncertain. This CDR3 is built from 14 residues. The V end was cut by 2 bases, the J end by 0 bases, with 8 bases between. Germline values: CDR1 SGHRS, CDR2 YFSETQ. CDR3 region: CASSFIGTNYGYTF. CDR3 bases: TGCGCCAGCAGCTTTATCGGTACTAACTATGGCTACACCTTC.

The chain joins TRBV5-1 to TRBJ2-7; 13 nucleotides match TRBD2. In germline, CDR1 is SGHRS, CDR2 YFSETQ. V was clipped by 0 bases and J by 2 bases; unmatched bases: 5. The CDR3 loop spans 17 amino acids. The CDR3 nucleotides are TGCGCCAGCAGCTTGGAGCGACTAGCGGGAGGCCCCTACGAGCAGTACTTC. It is translated as CASSLERLAGGPYEQYF.

This clone was observed once. The genes are TRBV19 and TRBJ1-5; the D is unclear. Deletions cut 4 bases from V and 6 bases from J, with 7 bases between. This CDR3 region has 12 residues. Per germline, CDR1 LNHDA and CDR2 SQIVND (reference sequence). The CDR3, as DNA: TGTGCCAGTAGTACACAGAGTCAGCCCCAGCATTTT. Translation: CASSTQSQPQHF.

The chain employs TRBV6-6 and TRBJ2-2; D remains unclear. The length of the CDR3 is 15 residues. Germline V lookup: CDR1 MNHNY, CDR2 SVGAGI (reference sequence). V was cut by 10 bases and J by 4 bases, with 19 bases left in between. Here the CDR3 reads CAIRAVSVGTGELFF. CDR3 DNA: TGTGCCATCAGAGCCGTATCAGTGGGCACCGGGGAGCTGTTTTTT.

The rearrangement joins TRBV7-9 to TRBJ1-3, with D possibly TRBD1 on 5 matching bases. The CDR3 loop spans 18 amino acids. Trimming shortened V by 4 bases and J by 2 bases, and 21 bases separated the two germline ends. Germline V gives CDR1 SEHNR, CDR2 FQNEAQ (reference sequence). This CDR3 reads CASSWGTSLVKAGNTIYF. CDR3 coding DNA: TGTGCCAGCAGCTGGGGGACGTCCCTAGTTAAAGCTGGAAACACCATATATTTT.

The gene calls are TRBV12-2 and TRBJ1-4; the table's D call TRBD1 went unverified against the DNA. TRBV12-2 is a recognized pseudogene. The CDR3 extends over 21 amino acids. The CDR3, as DNA: TGTGCAAGTCGCTCCAATCCCCCCGGACAGGGGGCTTCATTTAGTAATGAAAAACTGTTTTTT. It yields the protein CASRSNPPGQGASFSNEKLFF.

The V gene is TRBV5-6, the J gene TRBJ1-1; D is unclear. Germline-derived CDR1 and CDR2 are SGHDT and YYEEEE. CDR3 length equals 14 residues. V was trimmed by 2 bases and J by 1 base, leaving 9 bases between them. CDR3 nucleotide sequence: TGTGCCAGCAGCTTAAGACTGGCGAACACTGAAGCTTTCTTT. It encodes CASSLRLANTEAFF.

The chain has TRBV27 and TRBJ2-3; 9 bases are a match to TRBD2. V shed 6 bases and J 3 bases; nucleotides not matched to a gene: 7. Germline V gene lookup returns CDR1 MNHEY and CDR2 SMNVEV (reference sequence). This CDR3 has 15 residues. The DNA for the CDR3 is TGTGCCAGCAGGCCGGGACTAGCCCGAACAGATACGCAGTATTTT. This codes for CASRPGLARTDTQYF.

The chain joins TRBV5-1 to TRBJ2-6, with a weak D call TRBD2 (5 bases). CDR1 is SGHRS and CDR2 is YFSETQ in the germline V gene. Trimming took 3 bases from V and 0 from J, leaving 10 bases between them. This CDR3 region has 16 residues. The CDR3 is CASSSAGSSGANVLTF. The CDR3 coding sequence is TGCGCCAGCAGCTCCGCTGGGAGCTCTGGGGCCAACGTCCTGACTTTC. Full variable domain (missing parts from reference TRBV5-1 and TRBJ2-6): KAGVTQTPRYLIKTRGQQVTLSCSPISGHRSVSWYQQTPGQGLQFLFEYFSETQRNKGNFPGRFSGRQFSNSRSEMNVSTLELGDSALYLCASSSAGSSGANVLTFGAGSRLTVL.